This T cell receptor (beta chain) was recorded in a study of technical replicates of blood from a handful of donors. Using immunoSEQ multiplex PCR, the repertoire was profiled, and TCRdb retains in-frame clones only, with some absent. This table has over 70,000 clones, around 96% appearing once. Sample: T cells isolated from PBMCs. This receptor was taken from a human donor in good health.

CDR3 region: CASSPEVGISKREGLYEQYF. The CDR3 DNA is TGTGCCAGCTCACCAGAGGTAGGCATATCTAAGCGGGAGGGCCTTTACGAGCAGTACTTC. The chain is built from TRBV18 and TRBJ2-7; TRBD2 matches 10 bases. Germline V gene sequence: CDR1 KGHSH, CDR2 LQKENI. V lost 2 bases and J lost 4; bases outside the gene matches: 20. The CDR3 runs to 20 residues.